What follows is one TCR beta chain and its context. This clone was found many times. This clone's antigen is unknown. Per-base qualities were not stored, and no clone one base away is much larger. V and J are truncated by 2 bases and 0 bases respectively, leaving an intervening sequence of 11 bases. There are 15 amino acids in the CDR3, from cysteine to phenylalanine inclusive. Left in the record is the CDR3 DNA by itself, 45 bases read in frame from the first base. In the germline V gene, CDR1 corresponds to MDHEN and CDR2 to SYDVKM. This sample is part of a study of metastatic and nonmetastatic thyroid tumors (dated by TCRdb to the early 2020s). With respect to the entire study: Repertoires were compared across peripheral blood and tumor or nodule tissue samples from malignant and benign thyroid patients.

No patient had received any treatment before thyroid surgery. Patient clinical samples collected from about 2011 to 2019 were retrospectively analysed using T-cell receptor beta sequencing. Results and caveats for the whole study, not just this receptor: In both blood and tumor samples, malignant tumors were reported to have significantly higher TCR beta diversity than benign nodules.

The library came from PCR. The sequencer listed for this sample is Illumina HiSeq 4000. High-throughput sequencing was used to profile the TCR beta-chain CDR3 region of every patient. Regarding the original processing steps: Drawing on CDR3 differences between clinicopathological groups, the researchers built a classifier meant to tell apart patients with distant-metastatic papillary thyroid cancer. To measure repertoire diversity the researchers used the Shannon index, while the Morisita-Horn index served to gauge how similar the tumor and blood repertoires were. The public reads were reprocessed in TCRdb via fastp at Q25 and MiXCR, keeping in-frame beta chains. The V and J calls were not made by the authors but by TCRdb's processing. This sample lists 15,000 to 20,000 clones; about 23% were detected once. The ten largest account for 8% to 13% of the sample.

This TCR derives from a male donor with papillary thyroid cancer or a benign thyroid nodule (not recorded which). Some clones in this sample may be carry-over from other donors' samples. The specimen was tumor tissue. Recombination connected TRBV28 to TRBJ2-7; TRBD2 is perhaps the D gene, given 6 matching bases. The bases are TGTGCCAGCAGTTTACCCGGGAGTCACTCCTACGAGCAGTACTTC. Translated, this gives CASSLPGSHSYEQYF.